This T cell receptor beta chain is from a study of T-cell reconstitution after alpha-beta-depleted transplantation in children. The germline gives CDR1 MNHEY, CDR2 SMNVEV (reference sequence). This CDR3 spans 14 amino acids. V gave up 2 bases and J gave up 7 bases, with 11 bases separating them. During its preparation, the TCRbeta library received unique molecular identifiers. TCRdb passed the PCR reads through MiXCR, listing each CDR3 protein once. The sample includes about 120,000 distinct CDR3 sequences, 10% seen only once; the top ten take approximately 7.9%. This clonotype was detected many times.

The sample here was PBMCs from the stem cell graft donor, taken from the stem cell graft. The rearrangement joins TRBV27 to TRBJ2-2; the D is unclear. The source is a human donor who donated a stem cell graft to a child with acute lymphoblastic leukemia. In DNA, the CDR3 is TGTGCCAGCAGTTTAGATCCCCCTGGCGGGGAGCTGTTTTTT. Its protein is CASSLDPPGGELFF.